Below, 29 T cell receptor beta chains from the same sample are listed, as sequenced in a study of tumor-infiltrating lymphocytes in primary liver carcinoma. Starting material for RNA and DNA co-extraction consisted of roughly 18-34 mg of unsorted bulk tissue. TCR beta cDNA was reverse-transcribed from 400 to 500 ng of total RNA. The reaction used a constant-region primer and ProtoScript II reverse transcriptase. ARM-PCR was slightly modified, and three nested multiplex PCR rounds with it gave rise to the TCR beta libraries. A C-beta reverse primer was combined with TRBV1-TRBV30 forward primers in the first two PCR rounds, and each round had around 11 cycles. One entry per CDR3 protein, called by TCRdb with MiXCR from the multiplex PCR reads. The sample shows over 100,000 distinct CDR3 sequences, around 70% of them seen only once. Sequenced input: tumor-adjacent normal liver tissue. These receptors were collected from a woman in her fifties or sixties with primary liver carcinoma and hepatitis B virus infection.

On this clonotype: At one boundary the junction diverges from the germline segment, which might be a read error. V and J are TRBV7-9 and TRBJ2-7; 9 bases agree with TRBD1. Germline CDR1 and CDR2: SEHNR and FQNEAQ (reference sequence). The CDR3 contains 14 residues. This chain's CDR3 is CASGLGQTGGEQYF. CDR3 bases: TGTGCCAGCGGCTTGGGCCAGACAGGGGGCGAGCAGTACTTC. The complete variable domain, with remaining parts taken from reference TRBV7-9 and TRBJ2-7, reads DTGVSQNPRHKITKRGQNVTFRCDPISEHNRLYWYRQTLGQGPEFLTYFQNEAQLEKSRLLSDRFSAERPKGSFSTLEIQRTEQGDSAMYLCASGLGQTGGEQYFGPGTRLTVT.

Comments on this clonotype: A read error may be the cause here, since a much bigger clone is one base away. The gene calls are TRBV6-2 or TRBV6-3 and TRBJ2-7, with D maybe TRBD2 (5 bases). CDR3 length: 13 amino acids. The germline V gene encodes CDR1 MNHEY and CDR2 SVGEGT. CDR3 DNA: TGTGCCAGCAGTACCGCCGGGATGGGCGAGCGGTACTTC. Translation: CASSTAGMGERYF.

This clonotype was observed many times. V gene TRBV5-1 combines with J gene TRBJ2-2; tentatively, D is TRBD1 (6 bases). CDR1 and CDR2 (germline): SGHRS, YFSETQ. Trimming took off 0 bases at V and 1 base at J, with 7 bases between the two ends. The CDR3 is 15 amino acids. CDR3: CASSLAGVNTGELFF. CDR3 bases: TGCGCCAGCAGCTTGGCAGGGGTGAACACCGGGGAGCTGTTTTTT. Full variable domain (remainder filled in from reference TRBV5-1 and TRBJ2-2): KAGVTQTPRYLIKTRGQQVTLSCSPISGHRSVSWYQQTPGQGLQFLFEYFSETQRNKGNFPGRFSGRQFSNSRSEMNVSTLELGDSALYLCASSLAGVNTGELFFGEGSRLTVL.

With respect to this clonotype: One end of the junction fails to match germline, which may point to a read error. The chain couples TRBV4-1 to TRBJ2-1, with 8 bases lining up with TRBD2. Germline values: CDR1 MGHRA, CDR2 YSYEKL. The CDR3 extends over 16 amino acids. The CDR3 region is CASSQVGQAGDNEQFF. Written as DNA, the CDR3 is TGCGCCAGCAGCCAAGTGGGACAAGCGGGGGACAATGAACAGTTCTTC.

Concerning this clonotype: Its ends do not fully match the called genes, so a read error is possible. This sequence joins TRBV24-1 and TRBJ2-1; the match to TRBD2 covers 13 bases. The germline V gene has CDR1 KGHDR and CDR2 SFDVKD. This CDR3 spans 17 amino acids. This CDR3 reads CATNDTSGTSGINEQFF. The DNA of the CDR3 is TGTGCCACCAATGATACCTCAGGGACTAGCGGGATCAATGAGCAGTTCTTC.

Worth noting for this clonotype: The junction differs from germline at one of its ends, possibly a read error. The chain combines TRBV4-2 with TRBJ2-2; TRBD1 might be the D (6 bases). CDR1 LGHNA and CDR2 YNFKEQ come from the germline V gene. The CDR3 runs to 15 residues. The DNA of the CDR3 is TGTGCCAGCAGCGCCGTTCGGACAGACACCGGGGAACTGTTTTTT. Its protein is CASSAVRTDTGELFF.

CDR3 in DNA: TGTGCCAGCAGCTCTCAGATACTCCGCTTCGAGCAGTACTTC. Translation gives CASSSQILRFEQYF. This chain uses TRBV11-2 with TRBJ2-7; no clear D gene. Per germline, CDR1 SGHAT and CDR2 FQNNGV. V was cut by 4 bases and J by 6 bases, with 16 bases left in between. The CDR3 runs to 14 residues.

The chain links TRBV5-5 to TRBJ2-7, with D maybe TRBD2 (6 bases). Trimming cost V 0 bases and J 6 bases, with 13 bases left between them. CDR3 length equals 14 residues. Per germline, CDR1 SGHKS and CDR2 YYEKEE (reference sequence). CDR3 sequence reads: CASSLGGTDGEQYF. DNA for the CDR3: TGTGCCAGCAGCTTGGGAGGGACTGATGGCGAGCAGTACTTC. The variable domain in full, completed from reference TRBV5-5 and TRBJ2-7, reads DAGVTQSPTHLIKTRGQQVTLRCSPISGHKSVSWYQQVLGQGPQFIFQYYEKEERGRGNFPDRFSARQFPNYSSELNVNALLLGDSALYLCASSLGGTDGEQYFGPGTRLTVT.

Comment on this clonotype: A junction end diverges from the germline sequence, so it may reflect a read error. This rearrangement joins TRBV12-3 or TRBV12-4 to TRBJ1-1; D uncertain. The CDR3 loop spans 13 amino acids. CDR3 nucleotide sequence: TGCGCCAGCAGTTTCGGAACGAAGACTGAAGCTTTCTTT. Its protein is CASSFGTKTEAFF.

This clonotype showed up just once. The junction and the germline gene differ at one end; a read error may be behind it. The rearrangement uses TRBV11-2 and TRBJ2-5; no firm D call. There are 13 residues in the CDR3. The V gene's germline CDR1 is SGHAT and CDR2 FQNNGV. CDR3 sequence: CANSSSQQETQYF. The DNA for the CDR3 is TGTGCCAACAGCTCCAGCCAACAAGAGACCCAGTACTTC.

CDR3 DNA: TGCAGTGCGCCCCCGACCCAGGGGGGTGAGCAGTTCTTC. Its protein is CSAPPTQGGEQFF. The chain has TRBV20-1 and TRBJ2-1, with a tentative D call TRBD1 (7 bases). The CDR3 runs 13 residues. Germline V lookup: CDR1 DFQATT, CDR2 SNEGSKA (reference sequence). Deletions cut 6 bases from V and 9 bases from J, with 18 bases between.

CDR3 region: CSIATNFTYEQYF. For the CDR3, the DNA is TGCAGCATAGCGACTAACTTCACCTACGAGCAGTACTTC. The chain uses TRBV29-1 and TRBJ2-7; D possibly corresponds to TRBD2 (5 bases). In germline, CDR1 is SQVTM, CDR2 ANQGSEA. The CDR3 has 13 amino acids. Deletions cut 8 bases from V and 2 bases from J, with 16 bases between.

This clonotype is medium-sized (0.01 to 0.1%) within its sample. J is TRBJ2-3 and V is TRBV11-2; 10 positions agree with TRBD1. The CDR3 consists of 17 residues. CDR1 and CDR2 from the germline V gene are SGHAT and FQNNGV. V was pared by 5 bases and J by 4 bases, with 12 bases of the junction left unmatched. The CDR3 region is CASSPGQGTGGADTQYF. The CDR3 nucleotides read TGTGCCAGCAGCCCGGGACAGGGGACGGGAGGGGCAGATACGCAGTATTTT.

This clonotype was seen a handful of times. This clone may be a read error of a much larger clone one base away. The J gene is TRBJ2-1, the V gene TRBV6-5, with 11 bases aligning to TRBD2. Germline CDR1 and CDR2: MNHEY and SVGAGI. The CDR3 loop spans 19 amino acids. The CDR3 DNA reads TGTGCCAGCAGTCGAAGGGGGACTAGCGGAATACCCGTCTACAATGCGCAGTTCTTC. The encoded protein is CASSRRGTSGIPVYNAQFF.

In regard to this clonotype: Without the conserved terminal phenylalanine or tryptophan, this CDR3 likely stems from a read error. This chain connects TRBV11-2 to TRBJ2-3, with 9 nucleotides matching TRBD2. Germline V CDR1 and CDR2: SGHAT, FQNNGV. This CDR3 comprises 15 residues. The CDR3 DNA reads TGTGCCGGCAGCCCTGGACTAGCGAGCCCAGATATGCAGTATATT. Residues: CAGSPGLASPDMQYI.

On this clonotype: A junction boundary mismatches the germline segment, possibly from a read error. The chain couples TRBV11-2 to TRBJ2-1; TRBD2 matches at 9 bases. CDR1 is SGHAT, CDR2 FQNNGV, per germline. The CDR3 is 17 residues long. CDR3 DNA: TGTGCCGGCAGCTGGAGACTAGCGGTAGGGCCGGGGGATGAGCAGTTCTTC. Protein product: CAGSWRLAVGPGDEQFF.

As for this clonotype: It is likely a read error, because the conserved phenylalanine at the end of the CDR3 is missing. The chain is built from TRBV13 and TRBJ2-1; 9 bases fit TRBD2. Germline V gene data show CDR1 as PRHDT and CDR2 as FYEKMQ (reference sequence). This CDR3 comprises 19 residues. J was trimmed by 0 bases and V by 8 bases; bases with no gene match: 17. The CDR3 reads CASASRPDSSGDSYNEQFL. DNA for the CDR3: TGTGCCAGCGCCTCACGCCCTGATTCTAGCGGGGACTCCTACAATGAGCAGTTCCTC.

The chain joins TRBV12-3 or TRBV12-4 to TRBJ2-1, with TRBD2 as a possible D gene (6 bases). This CDR3 contains 16 residues. Trimming shortened V by 3 bases and J by 3 bases, and 15 bases separated the two germline ends. CDR3 sequence: CASSFRTNGSYNEQFF. The CDR3 DNA is TGTGCCAGCAGTTTCCGGACTAACGGGAGCTACAATGAGCAGTTCTTC.

The chain recombines TRBV11-1 with TRBJ2-5; tentative D call: TRBD1 (6 bases). The CDR3 totals 15 residues. CDR1 and CDR2 from the germline V gene are SGHAT and FQDESV (reference sequence). The V gene lost 5 bases and the J gene lost 0 bases, with 13 bases spanning the gap. This CDR3 is CASSQGPGDQETQYF. CDR3 DNA: TGTGCCAGCAGCCAGGGACCAGGGGACCAAGAGACCCAGTACTTC.

With respect to this clonotype: A much larger clone lies a single base off, so this may be a read error. In nucleotides, the CDR3 is TGCGCCAGCAGCATGGATTTGTTTCAGCCCCAGCATTTT. Its translation: CASSMDLFQPQHF. The chain links TRBV5-1 to TRBJ1-5; unclear D gene. In germline, CDR1 is SGHRS, CDR2 YFSETQ. The CDR3 runs to 13 residues. V was pared by 4 bases and J by 6 bases, with 11 bases between.

Concerning this clonotype itself: Compared with germline, one end of the junction differs, possibly owing to a read error. V is TRBV29-1 and J is TRBJ1-2; D is perhaps TRBD1 (6 bases). Germline V CDR1 and CDR2: SQVTM, ANQGSEA. This CDR3 contains 10 residues. Here the CDR3 DNA reads TGCAGCTTATGGGACAACTTCTACATCTTC. Translation gives CSLWDNFYIF.

Regarding this clonotype: Germline and junction disagree at one end, which may indicate a read error. The chain uses TRBV11-1 and TRBJ2-7, with D hard to call. This CDR3 is 15 amino acids long. The germline V gene encodes CDR1 SGHAT and CDR2 FQDESV (reference sequence). The CDR3 reads CASSFLSISSYEQYF. The CDR3, as DNA: TGTGCCAGCAGCTTTTTATCCATCTCTTCCTACGAACAGTACTTC.

This chain connects TRBV24-1 to TRBJ1-2; possible D gene TRBD1, 6 bases. V gave up 3 bases and J gave up 6 bases, with 13 bases separating them. This CDR3 has 14 residues. Germline loops: CDR1 KGHDR, CDR2 SFDVKD. In DNA, the CDR3 is TGTGCCACCAGTGATCTCGGGACATCACATGGCTACACCTTC. Its protein is CATSDLGTSHGYTF.

This clonotype has at least ten counts. The V gene is TRBV10-2, the J gene TRBJ2-7; 9 bases align to TRBD1. From germline, CDR1 is WSHSY and CDR2 SAAADI. There are 12 residues in the CDR3. J was trimmed by 7 bases and V by 8 bases; bases with no gene match: 6. CDR3 coding DNA: TGCGCCAGCCGGGACAGGGCTACAGAGCAGTACTTC. Protein: CASRDRATEQYF.

Comments on this clonotype: This may come from a read error, since a much larger clone is one base off. The chain has TRBV5-8 and TRBJ2-1; 7 bases align to TRBD2. Germline-derived CDR1 and CDR2 are SGHTS and YDEGEE. J gave up 6 bases and V 6 bases, and 15 bases lay outside the gene matches. This CDR3 has 16 residues. CDR3 sequence reads: CASNLLSGTLGNEQFF. The CDR3 region has the DNA TGTGCCAGCAACTTACTCAGCGGGACCCTTGGCAATGAGCAGTTCTTC.

A single count supports this clonotype. A junction boundary mismatches the germline segment, possibly from a read error. The chain has TRBV6-6 and TRBJ1-6; maybe TRBD1 (5 bases). In germline, CDR1 is MNHNY, CDR2 SVGAGI (reference sequence). The CDR3 is 17 amino acids. The DNA for the CDR3 is TGTGCCAGCAGTTCCCTGGGGGGATGGATCAATAATTCACCTCTCCACTTT. This encodes CASSSLGGWINNSPLHF.

Notes on this clonotype: A junction end diverges from the germline sequence, so it may reflect a read error. The V call is TRBV12-3 or TRBV12-4, the J call TRBJ2-1; D is possibly TRBD1 or TRBD2 (5 bases each). The CDR3 has 16 amino acids. CDR3 in amino acids: CACSKVMWGSDNEQFF. CDR3 DNA sequence: TGTGCCTGCAGTAAAGTTATGTGGGGGAGCGACAATGAGCAGTTCTTC.

With regard to this clonotype: Sequence at one end of the junction differs from germline and may be a read error. This chain links TRBV11-3 with TRBJ1-2, with a weak D call TRBD1 (6 bases). The germline gives CDR1 SGHNT, CDR2 YENEEA. The CDR3 contains 14 residues. This CDR3 is CASNLDAGAYDYTF. DNA for the CDR3: TGTGCCAGCAATTTAGATGCAGGGGCCTATGACTACACCTTC.

Of note for this clonotype: Germline is not matched at one junction end, which may reflect a read error. The chain links TRBV29-1 to TRBJ1-2; TRBD1 agrees at 9 bases. This CDR3 region has 18 residues. Germline CDR1 SQVTM, CDR2 ANQGSEA. This CDR3 reads CIVELTPGQGPANYGYTF. The CDR3 bases are TGCATCGTGGAACTAACCCCGGGACAGGGACCCGCTAACTATGGCTACACATTC.